This T cell receptor beta chain was captured in a study of blood T cell repertoires in COVID-19. Across the study: T cells, B-cell-depleted T cells, or PBMCs provided the cDNA or gDNA that served as material.

Assay used: immunoSEQ multiplex PCR; TCRdb lists only in-frame clones, some missing. Of roughly 70,000 clones in the sample, 75% to 95% were seen once. The germline V gene encodes CDR1 SGHTA and CDR2 FQGNSA. V was pared by 5 bases and J by 4 bases, with 8 bases of the junction left unmatched. This CDR3 spans 15 amino acids. The rearrangement uses TRBV7-2 and TRBJ2-4, with TRBD2 matching 7 bases. The receptor's source is a human donor with active COVID-19. The donor label of this sample is uncertain. Sequencing input: peripheral blood. The CDR3 DNA reads TGTGCCAGCAGCCCCGGGGGGACTAAAAAAAACATTCAGTACTTC. Translated, it gives CASSPGGTKKNIQYF.